This T cell receptor (beta chain) was captured in a study of T cell responses to AZD1222 COVID-19 vaccine. Study-wide context: Researchers grouped second doses given at about 4 or about 12 weeks into one pool. Overall study results and limits: Donors in the cohort were predominantly white British and more often female, and clonal diversity was possibly underestimated. Among AZD1222 vaccinees, only five or six were seropositive at baseline. Once two AZD1222 doses were given, Spike-specific TCR breadth and depth went up.

A note on this clone: The antigen is undetermined.

Generated by immunoSEQ multiplex PCR, the TCRdb table keeps only in-frame clones and is missing some. The table has about 120,000 clones, about 90% seen once. This material consisted of peripheral blood, taken on day 0 of AZD1222 vaccination. The clonotype was recovered from an adult in good health.

The CDR3 is CASSDQGASGANVLTF. The CDR3 DNA is TGTGCCAGCAGTGACCAGGGGGCAAGTGGGGCCAACGTCCTGACTTTC. This chain links TRBV6-4 with TRBJ2-6; 8 bases align to TRBD1. This CDR3 region has 16 residues. J was trimmed by 3 bases and V by 2 bases; bases with no gene match: 3. In germline, CDR1 is MRHNA, CDR2 SNTAGT.